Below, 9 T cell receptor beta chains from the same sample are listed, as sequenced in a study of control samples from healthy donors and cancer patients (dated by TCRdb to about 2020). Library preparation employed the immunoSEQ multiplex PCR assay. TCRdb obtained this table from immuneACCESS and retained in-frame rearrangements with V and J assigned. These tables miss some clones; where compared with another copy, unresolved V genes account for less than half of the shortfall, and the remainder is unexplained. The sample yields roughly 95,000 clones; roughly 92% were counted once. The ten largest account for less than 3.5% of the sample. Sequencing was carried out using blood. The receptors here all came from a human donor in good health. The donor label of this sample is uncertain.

CDR3 amino acids: CASSLYPGTNYGYTF. CDR3 nucleotides: TGTGCCAGCAGCTTATATCCGGGAACTAACTATGGCTACACCTTC. The V call is TRBV11-2, the J call TRBJ1-2; unclear D gene. With 2 bases removed from V and 0 bases from J, the gap between germline ends came to 10 bases. The length of the CDR3 is 15 residues. Germline loops: CDR1 SGHAT, CDR2 FQNNGV.

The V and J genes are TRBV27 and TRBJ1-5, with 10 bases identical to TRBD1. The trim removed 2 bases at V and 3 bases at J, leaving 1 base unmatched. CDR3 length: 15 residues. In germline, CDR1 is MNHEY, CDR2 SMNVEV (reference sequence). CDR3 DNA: TGTGCCAGCAGTTTAGGACAGGGGGTCAATCAGCCCCAGCATTTT. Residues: CASSLGQGVNQPQHF.

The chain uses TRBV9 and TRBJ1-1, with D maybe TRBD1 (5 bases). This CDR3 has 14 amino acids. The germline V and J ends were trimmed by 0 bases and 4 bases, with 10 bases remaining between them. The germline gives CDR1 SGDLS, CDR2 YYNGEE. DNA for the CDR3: TGTGCCAGCAGCGTAGGCGGGGGTAGCACTGAAGCTTTCTTT. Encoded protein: CASSVGGGSTEAFF.

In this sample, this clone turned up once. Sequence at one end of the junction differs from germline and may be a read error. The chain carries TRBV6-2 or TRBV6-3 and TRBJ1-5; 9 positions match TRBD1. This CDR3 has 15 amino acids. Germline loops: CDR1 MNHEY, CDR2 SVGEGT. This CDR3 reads CASSAQGQGNLPQHF. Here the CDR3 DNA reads TGTGCCAGCAGTGCACAGGGACAGGGTAATCTGCCCCAGCATTTT.

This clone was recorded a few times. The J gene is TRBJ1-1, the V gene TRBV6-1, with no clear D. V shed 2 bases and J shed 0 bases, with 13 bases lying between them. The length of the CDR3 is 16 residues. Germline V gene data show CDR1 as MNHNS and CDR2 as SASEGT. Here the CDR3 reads CASSEWQASLNTEAFF. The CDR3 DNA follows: TGTGCCAGCAGTGAATGGCAGGCGAGTCTGAACACTGAAGCTTTCTTT.

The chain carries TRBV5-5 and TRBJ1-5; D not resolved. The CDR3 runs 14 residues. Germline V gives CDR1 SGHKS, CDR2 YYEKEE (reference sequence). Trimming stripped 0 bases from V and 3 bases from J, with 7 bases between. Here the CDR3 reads CASSLAGNNQPQHF. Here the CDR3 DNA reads TGTGCCAGCAGCTTGGCTGGGAACAATCAGCCCCAGCATTTT.

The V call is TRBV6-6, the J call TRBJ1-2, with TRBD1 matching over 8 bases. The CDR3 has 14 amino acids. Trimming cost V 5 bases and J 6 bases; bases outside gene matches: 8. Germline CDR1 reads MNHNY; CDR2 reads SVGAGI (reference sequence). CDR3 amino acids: CASSPRTGTHGYTF. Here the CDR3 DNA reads TGTGCCAGCAGTCCTCGGACAGGGACCCATGGCTACACCTTC.

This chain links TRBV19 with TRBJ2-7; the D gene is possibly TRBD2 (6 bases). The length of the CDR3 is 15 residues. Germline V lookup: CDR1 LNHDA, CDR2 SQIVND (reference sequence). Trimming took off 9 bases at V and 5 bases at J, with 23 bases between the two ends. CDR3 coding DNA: TGTGCCAGCCCACAGCGGGCCTCGCGTCGCCACGAGCAGTACTTC. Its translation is CASPQRASRRHEQYF.

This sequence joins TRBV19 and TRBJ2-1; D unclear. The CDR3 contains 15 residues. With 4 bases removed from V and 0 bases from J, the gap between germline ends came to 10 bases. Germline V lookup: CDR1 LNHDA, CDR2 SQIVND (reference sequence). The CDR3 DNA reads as TGTGCCAGTAGTAGCTCGAGGATCTCCTACAATGAGCAGTTCTTC. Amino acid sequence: CASSSSRISYNEQFF.